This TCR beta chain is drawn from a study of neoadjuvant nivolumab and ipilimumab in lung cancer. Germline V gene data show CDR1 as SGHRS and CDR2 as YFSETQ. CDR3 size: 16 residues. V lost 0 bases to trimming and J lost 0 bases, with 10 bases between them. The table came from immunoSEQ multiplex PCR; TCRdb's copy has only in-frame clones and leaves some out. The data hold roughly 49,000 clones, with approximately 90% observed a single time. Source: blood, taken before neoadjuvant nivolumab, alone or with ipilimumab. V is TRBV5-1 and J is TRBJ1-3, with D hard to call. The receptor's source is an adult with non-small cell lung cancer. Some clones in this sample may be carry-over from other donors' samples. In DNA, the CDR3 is TGCGCCAGCAGCTTGGGCCAGTTTTCCTCTGGAAACACCATATATTTT. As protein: CASSLGQFSSGNTIYF.